These T cell receptor beta chains were read from a single sample in a study of blood T cell repertoires in COVID-19. Method: immunoSEQ multiplex PCR; TCRdb's copy keeps in-frame clones and lacks some. The sample records 130,000 or so clones, about nine tenths being singletons. Sequenced sample: peripheral blood. The receptor source for this set is a man aged 45-65 years with active COVID-19. Both conserved end residues are part of each CDR3. Fields, in order: CDR3 length, V gene, D gene, clone size, J gene, CDR3 DNA, CDR3 protein. A D gene is named only where the DNA matches it firmly. Only part of the rows carry a size: once, few, many, or a class if the clone is expanded.

len: 13; v_gene: TRBV14; d_gene: TRBD1; abundance: -; j_gene: TRBJ2-1; CDR3nt: TGTGCCAGCAGCCCCGACAGGGTCAATGAGCAGTTCTTC; CDR3aa: CASSPDRVNEQFF
len: 12; v_gene: TRBV6-1; d_gene: -; abundance: -; j_gene: TRBJ1-2; CDR3nt: TGTGCCAGCAGTGAACCCAGTTATGGCTACACCTTC; CDR3aa: CASSEPSYGYTF
len: 16; v_gene: TRBV19; d_gene: -; abundance: -; j_gene: TRBJ1-1; CDR3nt: TGTGCCAGTAGTATACAGGATTCGGCTCTGAACACTGAAGCTTTCTTT; CDR3aa: CASSIQDSALNTEAFF
len: 15; v_gene: TRBV20-1; d_gene: -; abundance: once; j_gene: TRBJ1-4; CDR3nt: TGCAGTGCTAGTTCAGGGGCACCTTTTAATGAAAAACTGTTTTTT; CDR3aa: CSASSGAPFNEKLFF
len: 15; v_gene: TRBV5-1; d_gene: -; abundance: once; j_gene: TRBJ1-3; CDR3nt: TGCGCCAGCAGCTTGGAGACAGCCTCTGGAAACACCATATATTTT; CDR3aa: CASSLETASGNTIYF
len: 15; v_gene: TRBV6-2/TRBV6-3; d_gene: TRBD1; abundance: -; j_gene: TRBJ1-5; CDR3nt: TGTGCCAGCAGCTTCGACAGGGGTGGCAATCAGCCCCAGCATTTT; CDR3aa: CASSFDRGGNQPQHF
len: 16; v_gene: TRBV19; d_gene: -; abundance: few; j_gene: TRBJ1-2; CDR3nt: TGTGCCAGTAGTACTTCCCCCCTCAGGCTCCCGTATGGCTACACCTTC; CDR3aa: CASSTSPLRLPYGYTF
len: 16; v_gene: TRBV3-1/TRBV3-2; d_gene: -; abundance: once; j_gene: TRBJ2-7; CDR3nt: TGTGCCAGCAGCCAAGAAAGCGGTCTTGGGGTCTACGAGCAGTACTTC; CDR3aa: CASSQESGLGVYEQYF
len: 16; v_gene: TRBV3-1/TRBV3-2; d_gene: -; abundance: -; j_gene: TRBJ2-1; CDR3nt: TGTGCCAGCAGCAGCCGTGGAGTAGCGATGCCTTATGAGCAGTTCTTC; CDR3aa: CASSSRGVAMPYEQFF
len: 12; v_gene: TRBV9; d_gene: TRBD1; abundance: -; j_gene: TRBJ1-2; CDR3nt: TGTGCCAGCACAGGGGGCCTCTATGGCTACACCTTC; CDR3aa: CASTGGLYGYTF
len: 11; v_gene: TRBV12-3/TRBV12-4; d_gene: -; abundance: once; j_gene: TRBJ2-5; CDR3nt: TGTGCCAGCTCTCAGCAAGAGACCCAGTACTTC; CDR3aa: CASSQQETQYF
len: 13; v_gene: TRBV7-2; d_gene: -; abundance: -; j_gene: TRBJ2-7; CDR3nt: TGTGCCAGCAGCTCCGGAGGGCACTACGAGCAGTACTTC; CDR3aa: CASSSGGHYEQYF
len: 15; v_gene: TRBV6-5; d_gene: -; abundance: once; j_gene: TRBJ1-5; CDR3nt: TGTGCCAGTTGTTTACAGGTATCGGGCAATCAGCCCCAGCATTTT; CDR3aa: CASCLQVSGNQPQHF
len: 14; v_gene: TRBV7-2; d_gene: -; abundance: few; j_gene: TRBJ1-1; CDR3nt: TGTGCCAGCAGCTTAGATATCCTATACACTGAAGCTTTCTTT; CDR3aa: CASSLDILYTEAFF
len: 14; v_gene: TRBV7-2; d_gene: TRBD2; abundance: -; j_gene: TRBJ2-1; CDR3nt: TGTGCCAGCAGCCCTGGCGTTAGCGGGGGGGGTAAGTTCTTC; CDR3aa: CASSPGVSGGGKFF
len: 11; v_gene: TRBV20-1; d_gene: -; abundance: -; j_gene: TRBJ2-1; CDR3nt: TGCAGTGGCGGGGGCTGGAATGAGCAGTTCTTC; CDR3aa: CSGGGWNEQFF
len: 18; v_gene: TRBV6-2/TRBV6-3; d_gene: -; abundance: once; j_gene: TRBJ2-2; CDR3nt: TGTGCCAGCAGTTACCATTCGGGACACCCAGAGTACACCGGGGAGCTGTTTTTT; CDR3aa: CASSYHSGHPEYTGELFF